The 19 T cell receptor beta chains below all came from one sample that was sequenced in a study of CD8 T cells in Susac syndrome. Random hexamers were used to reverse transcribe an amount of roughly 0.45 to 1 ug RNA. TCRdb ran MiXCR on the immunoSEQ multiplex PCR reads and lists one entry per CDR3 protein. The sample includes some 120,000 distinct CDR3 sequences, about nine tenths of them seen just once. Sequencing was carried out using CD4+ T cells from PBMCs. The receptors originated from a human donor in good health.

The CDR3 sequence: CASSLVESEAFF. The CDR3 DNA sequence: TGTGCCAGCAGCCTGGTCGAGAGTGAAGCTTTCTTT. This sequence joins TRBV3-1 and TRBJ1-1; D uncertain. The V gene lost 4 bases and the J gene lost 7 bases, with 10 bases spanning the gap. The germline CDR1 and CDR2 sequences are LGHDT and YNNKEL (reference sequence). The CDR3 runs to 12 residues.

The chain combines TRBV5-6 with TRBJ2-3; D is unclear. The CDR3 loop spans 12 amino acids. The V end lost 3 bases, the J end lost 3 bases, and 5 bases lay between the germline ends. Looked up from germline, CDR1 is SGHDT and CDR2 is YYEEEE. The CDR3 protein is CASSWGTDTQYF. The DNA for the CDR3 is TGTGCCAGCAGCTGGGGAACAGATACGCAGTATTTT.

The J gene is TRBJ2-1, the V gene TRBV4-2, with D perhaps matching TRBD2 (5 bases). Germline loops: CDR1 LGHNA, CDR2 YNFKEQ. The V gene lost 0 bases and the J gene lost 8 bases, with 20 bases spanning the gap. The CDR3 covers 17 residues. In nucleotides, the CDR3 is TGTGCCAGCAGCCAAGAAATAAGCGGAACCCTGGGCGATGAGCAGTTCTTC. It translates to CASSQEISGTLGDEQFF.

The chain links TRBV7-2 to TRBJ2-7; D uncertain. This CDR3 region has 12 residues. With 0 bases removed from V and 11 bases from J, the gap between germline ends came to 11 bases. Germline V gene lookup returns CDR1 SGHTA and CDR2 FQGNSA. The CDR3, as DNA: TGTGCCAGCAGCTTAGCGCAGACCGGAAAGTACTTC. Its protein is CASSLAQTGKYF.

V is TRBV20-1 and J is TRBJ1-2, with D maybe TRBD1 (6 bases). Per the germline V gene, CDR1 is DFQATT and CDR2 is SNEGSKA (reference sequence). V lost 5 bases and J lost 4, with 14 bases in between. The length of the CDR3 is 13 residues. As DNA, the CDR3 is TGCAGTGCTCTATCAGGGGACATCTATGGCTACACCTTC. It codes for CSALSGDIYGYTF.

The chain carries TRBV18 and TRBJ1-6; tentative D call: TRBD1 (5 bases). CDR1 is KGHSH and CDR2 is LQKENI in the germline V gene. The CDR3 is made up of 17 amino acids. Trimming shortened V by 1 base and J by 9 bases, and 19 bases separated the two germline ends. The CDR3 coding sequence is TGTGCCAGCTCACCACAAGGAGTCAGGGAGGTTACTTCACCCCTCCACTTT. Translation gives CASSPQGVREVTSPLHF.

The rearrangement uses TRBV7-3 and TRBJ2-3; D possibly corresponds to TRBD2 (6 bases). The germline V gene has CDR1 SGHTA and CDR2 FQGTGA. The CDR3 consists of 14 residues. V was shortened by 6 bases and J by 1 base, with 11 bases between the two germline ends. The CDR3 sequence is CASSWRGRTDTQYF. CDR3 sequence (DNA): TGTGCCAGCAGTTGGAGGGGACGCACAGATACGCAGTATTTT. Full variable domain (remainder filled in from reference TRBV7-3 and TRBJ2-3): GAGVSQTPSNKVTEKGKYVELRCDPISGHTALYWYRQSLGQGPEFLIYFQGTGAADDSGLPNDRFFAVRPEGSVSTLKIQRTERGDSAVYLCASSWRGRTDTQYFGPGTRLTVL.

This chain connects TRBV15 to TRBJ1-1; D is uncertain. In germline, CDR1 is LNHNV, CDR2 YYDKDF (reference sequence). V shed 5 bases and J shed 0 bases, with 7 bases lying between them. This CDR3 spans 13 amino acids. CDR3 sequence (DNA): TGTGCCACCAGCCTCGGCATGAACACTGAAGCTTTCTTT. This codes for CATSLGMNTEAFF.

The genes are TRBV5-1 and TRBJ1-2, with D unresolved. Germline V gives CDR1 SGHRS, CDR2 YFSETQ. The V end was cut by 0 bases, the J end by 7 bases, with 13 bases between. The CDR3 has 14 residues. CDR3 sequence reads: CASSLEYGGSGYTF. As DNA, the CDR3 is TGCGCCAGCAGCTTGGAATATGGTGGAAGTGGCTACACCTTC.

The table lists this clonotype with a few counts. The chain joins TRBV5-6 to TRBJ2-7; TRBD1 or TRBD2 may be the D gene (5 bases each). Looked up from germline, CDR1 is SGHDT and CDR2 is YYEEEE. V lost 1 base and J 6 bases, leaving 14 bases between the germline ends. The CDR3 runs 14 residues. CDR3 DNA sequence: TGTGCCAGCAGCTTGAGAGGGGCTCTACTCGAGCAGTACTTC. It codes for CASSLRGALLEQYF.

The genes are TRBV29-1 and TRBJ1-2; D is possibly TRBD1 (5 bases). The CDR3 is made up of 15 amino acids. V lost 4 bases to trimming and J lost 0 bases, with 15 bases between them. Germline V CDR1 and CDR2: SQVTM, ANQGSEA. This CDR3 reads CSVVVQGQTNYGYTF. CDR3 in DNA: TGCAGCGTTGTTGTCCAGGGCCAGACTAACTATGGCTACACCTTC.

This CDR3 reads CASSPSKPGTSLETQYF. CDR3 DNA sequence: TGTGCCAGCAGTCCCTCCAAGCCCGGGACTAGCCTAGAGACCCAGTACTTC. This chain uses TRBV12-3 or TRBV12-4 with TRBJ2-5; TRBD2 matches 9 bases. V shed 5 bases, J shed 4 bases, and the junction held 14 bases outside the gene matches. This CDR3 region has 17 residues.

Here the CDR3 DNA reads TGTGCCAGCAGCCAAGAGACTATGTCTAGCACAGATACGCAGTATTTT. The encoded protein is CASSQETMSSTDTQYF. The chain combines TRBV3-1 with TRBJ2-3; D might be TRBD2 (5 bases). The germline CDR1 and CDR2 sequences are LGHDT and YNNKEL (reference sequence). Trimming took off 0 bases at V and 0 bases at J, with 10 bases between the two ends. The CDR3 runs to 16 residues.

The rearrangement uses TRBV25-1 and TRBJ1-6; a possible D gene is TRBD1 (5 bases). The germline CDR1 and CDR2 sequences are MGHDK and SYGVNS. Trimming pared 6 bases from V and 6 bases from J, leaving 15 bases between. The CDR3 covers 15 residues. The CDR3 sequence is CASRRTGTGNSPLHF. The CDR3 DNA sequence: TGTGCCAGCAGGCGTACCGGGACTGGTAATTCACCCCTCCACTTT.

The J gene is TRBJ2-6, the V gene TRBV7-2, with D possibly being TRBD2 (6 bases). Trimming shortened V by 5 bases and J by 0 bases, and 17 bases separated the two germline ends. This CDR3 spans 18 amino acids. Germline V gene lookup returns CDR1 SGHTA and CDR2 FQGNSA. In DNA, the CDR3 is TGTGCCAGCAGCCCTAGACTCGGGGGTACCTCTGGGGCCAACGTCCTGACTTTC. Its translation is CASSPRLGGTSGANVLTF.

The chain couples TRBV7-9 to TRBJ1-4; the D gene is possibly TRBD1 (6 bases). Per the germline V gene, CDR1 is SEHNR and CDR2 is FQNEAQ (reference sequence). Trimming took off 1 base at V and 8 bases at J, with 11 bases between the two ends. CDR3 length: 14 amino acids. This chain's CDR3 is CASSLGGLDEKLFF. CDR3 sequence (DNA): TGTGCCAGCAGCTTAGGGGGGCTTGACGAAAAACTGTTTTTT.

This chain joins TRBV29-1 and TRBJ2-7; tentatively, D is TRBD1 or TRBD2 (5 bases each). The V gene's germline CDR1 is SQVTM and CDR2 ANQGSEA. Trimming removed 2 bases from V and 3 bases from J, with 14 bases in between. This CDR3 contains 14 residues. CDR3 in amino acids: CSVELDRGRYEQYF. The CDR3 coding sequence is TGCAGCGTTGAACTCGATCGGGGACGCTACGAGCAGTACTTC.

V and J are TRBV28 and TRBJ2-2; 11 bases line up with TRBD2. Trimming at V came to 10 bases and at J to 4 bases, leaving 17 bases not matched to a gene. Germline V CDR1 and CDR2: MDHEN, SYDVKM. The CDR3 is 18 amino acids. Here the CDR3 DNA reads TGTGCCACCGAAGCTTCTAGCGGGAGGCCACCGAGCACCGGGGAGCTGTTTTTT. This codes for CATEASSGRPPSTGELFF. The full variable domain, rest sourced from reference TRBV28 and TRBJ2-2, is DVKVTQSSRYLVKRTGEKVFLECVQDMDHENMFWYRQDPGLGLRLIYFSYDVKMKEKGDIPEGYSVSREKKERFSLILESASTNQTSMYLCATEASSGRPPSTGELFFGEGSRLTVL.

The chain joins TRBV7-2 to TRBJ1-2; TRBD1 agrees at 7 bases. Trimming removed 5 bases from V and 2 bases from J; junction bases left unmatched: 11. Germline CDR1 SGHTA, CDR2 FQGNSA. CDR3 size: 16 residues. The CDR3 sequence: CASSRGGNTGNYGYTF. The CDR3 DNA is TGTGCCAGCAGCCGAGGGGGCAATACGGGGAACTATGGCTACACCTTC.